This TCR beta chain was retrieved from a study of metastatic and nonmetastatic thyroid tumors. The overall study: Repertoire data that came from the blood and tumor or nodule tissue of malignant and benign thyroid patients were compared. Points from the study as a whole: Significantly higher TCR beta diversity was reportedly seen in malignant thyroid tumors than benign nodules, in blood and tumor.

In the original workflow: Construction of a distant-metastasis classifier for papillary thyroid cancer relied on CDR3 differences across clinicopathological groups. TCRdb re-called the PCR reads with MiXCR. TCRdb, rather than the study authors, made the V and J calls. The repertoire has tens of thousands of clones, under 25% of them found once; the top ten carry roughly 3.2%. As concerns this clone: Its matching antigen is unknown.

No patient had received any treatment before thyroid surgery. This TCR derives from a male donor with papillary thyroid cancer or a benign thyroid nodule (not recorded which). Some clones in this sample may be carry-over from other donors' samples. Sequencing input: blood.

The CDR3, as DNA: TGCGCCAGCAGGGACTCTCTGAACACCGGGGAGCTGTTTTTT. It yields the protein CASRDSLNTGELFF. This chain links TRBV5-1 with TRBJ2-2; D may be TRBD2 (5 bases). V lost 5 bases and J lost 1, with 9 bases in between. This CDR3 region has 14 residues. The V gene's germline CDR1 is SGHRS and CDR2 YFSETQ.